One and the same sample provided the 31 T cell receptor beta chains below, sequenced in a study of T-cell reconstitution after alpha-beta-depleted transplantation in children. Unique molecular identifiers were incorporated during preparation of the TCRbeta library. TCRdb itself ran the PCR reads through MiXCR, one entry per CDR3 protein. The sample includes around 580,000 distinct CDR3 sequences, roughly 23% of them seen just once. Sequenced here: PBMCs, mostly from graft donor cells, sampled 360 days after TCRalphabeta/CD19-depleted stem cell transplant. The receptor source for this set is a boy under two years old who had a stem cell transplant for acute myeloid leukemia, so the T cells may come from the graft donor.

This clonotype has at least ten counts. The DNA of the CDR3 is TGCGCCAGCCTCAGGACTAGCGGGAACAATGAGCAGTTCTTC. Protein product: CASLRTSGNNEQFF. This chain uses TRBV5-1 with TRBJ2-1, with TRBD2 matching 12 bases. This CDR3 is 14 amino acids long. Germline CDR1 SGHRS, CDR2 YFSETQ. J was trimmed by 5 bases and V by 7 bases; bases with no gene match: 4.

This clonotype was counted a few times. This chain links TRBV5-6 with TRBJ2-7, with 8 bases identical to TRBD1. V gave up 2 bases and J gave up 6 bases; unmatched junction bases: 7. CDR3 size: 14 residues. Germline V gives CDR1 SGHDT, CDR2 YYEEEE. The CDR3 loop is CASSFGTGTPEQYF. CDR3 sequence (DNA): TGTGCCAGCAGCTTCGGGACAGGAACCCCCGAGCAGTACTTC.

This clonotype appeared a few times. The DNA for the CDR3 is TGTGCCAGCAGTTACTCGACAGGGGGCCGGACAGATACGCAGTATTTT. Protein sequence: CASSYSTGGRTDTQYF. The chain is built from TRBV6-5 and TRBJ2-3; 10 bases line up with TRBD1. Trimming at V came to 0 bases and at J to 3 bases, leaving 3 bases not matched to a gene. Germline V lookup: CDR1 MNHEY, CDR2 SVGAGI. This CDR3 contains 16 residues.

This chain connects TRBV6-5 to TRBJ1-3; a weak D match, TRBD1 (5 bases). This CDR3 is built from 15 residues. Germline lookup yields CDR1 MNHEY and CDR2 SVGAGI. V was pared by 6 bases and J by 0 bases, with 12 bases between. The DNA of the CDR3 is TGTGCCAGCAGGCCTCCAGGGTTCTCTGGAAACACCATATATTTT. Encoded protein: CASRPPGFSGNTIYF.

This clonotype came up many times. The V gene is TRBV5-5, the J gene TRBJ2-3; 8 nucleotides line up with TRBD2. Trimming cost V 1 base and J 6 bases; bases outside gene matches: 4. CDR1 is SGHKS, CDR2 YYEKEE, per germline (reference sequence). This CDR3 contains 14 residues. CDR3 DNA: TGTGCCAGCAGCTTGAACGGGGGGGACGATACGCAGTATTTT. Its translation: CASSLNGGDDTQYF.

This clonotype was observed many times. The chain uses TRBV4-3 and TRBJ1-6, with D uncertain. The germline V and J ends were trimmed by 0 bases and 0 bases, with 6 bases remaining between them. Germline V gives CDR1 LGHNA, CDR2 YSLEER. This CDR3 comprises 16 residues. As DNA, the CDR3 is TGCGCCAGCAGCCAAGATTTCAGCTCCTATAATTCACCCCTCCACTTT. Encoded protein: CASSQDFSSYNSPLHF.

This clonotype came up many times. The rearrangement links TRBV20-1 to TRBJ2-3; 8 nucleotides align to TRBD1. V lost 6 bases and J lost 6; bases outside the gene matches: 8. The CDR3 loop spans 13 amino acids. Germline V gives CDR1 DFQATT, CDR2 SNEGSKA (reference sequence). CDR3 loop: CSATGTGADTQYF. The CDR3 nucleotides are TGCAGTGCCACCGGGACAGGAGCGGATACGCAGTATTTT.

CDR3 sequence reads: CASSLSWTVWKGELFF. The DNA of the CDR3 is TGTGCCAGCAGTTTATCGTGGACGGTCTGGAAAGGGGAGCTGTTTTTT. J is TRBJ2-2 and V is TRBV27; no reliable D call. The ends were cut back, 0 bases at V and 8 bases at J, with 16 bases in the middle. CDR1 is MNHEY, CDR2 SMNVEV, per germline (reference sequence). CDR3 size: 16 residues.

The chain carries TRBV27 and TRBJ1-4; D gene unclear. The CDR3 is 15 amino acids. Germline CDR1 and CDR2: MNHEY and SMNVEV (reference sequence). The germline V and J ends were trimmed by 5 bases and 7 bases, with 17 bases remaining between them. CDR3 amino acids: CASSLSPSWGEKLFF. The CDR3 DNA sequence: TGTGCCAGCAGTCTCTCTCCTTCGTGGGGTGAAAAACTGTTTTTT.

This chain joins TRBV4-1 and TRBJ1-5, with D maybe TRBD1 (6 bases). The germline V gene has CDR1 MGHRA and CDR2 YSYEKL. Trimming removed 0 bases from V and 6 bases from J, with 6 bases in between. The CDR3 has 13 residues. CDR3 sequence: CASSQEGAQPQHF. As DNA, the CDR3 is TGCGCCAGCAGCCAAGAGGGGGCTCAGCCCCAGCATTTT.

The chain links TRBV12-3 or TRBV12-4 to TRBJ2-2, with D possibly being TRBD2 (6 bases). Trimming left V 6 bases short and J 4 bases short, with 12 bases between. The CDR3 consists of 14 residues. In nucleotides, the CDR3 is TGTGCCAGCAGCAACCTAGCGTTCACCGGGGAGCTGTTTTTT. Residues: CASSNLAFTGELFF.

V usage is TRBV29-1 and J usage is TRBJ1-1; TRBD1 matches at 9 bases. V dropped 3 bases and J dropped 6; count of bases not matched to a gene: 5. The germline gives CDR1 SQVTM, CDR2 ANQGSEA. The CDR3 covers 13 residues. CDR3 amino acids: CSVDRTGVAEAFF. The CDR3, as DNA: TGCAGCGTTGATAGGACAGGGGTGGCTGAAGCTTTCTTT.

Only a few counts were recorded for this clonotype. The chain carries TRBV12-3 or TRBV12-4 and TRBJ2-3; no clear D. The CDR3 consists of 12 residues. With 3 bases removed from V and 12 bases from J, the gap between germline ends came to 13 bases. CDR3 in amino acids: CASSFSATNQYF. CDR3 in DNA: TGTGCCAGCAGTTTTTCGGCAACTAACCAGTATTTT.

The chain carries TRBV20-1 and TRBJ2-3; 11 nucleotides match TRBD2. The germline V gene has CDR1 DFQATT and CDR2 SNEGSKA (reference sequence). Trimming removed 4 bases from V and 6 bases from J; junction bases left unmatched: 6. The CDR3 sequence is 14 residues long. The CDR3 sequence is CSATPSGGWDTQYF. In DNA form, the CDR3 reads TGCAGTGCTACACCTAGCGGGGGGTGGGATACGCAGTATTTT.

This clonotype was detected ten times or more. The chain employs TRBV12-3 or TRBV12-4 and TRBJ2-3; D call uncertain. The CDR3 totals 14 residues. Trimming pared 0 bases from V and 2 bases from J, leaving 6 bases between. CDR3: CASSLALDTDTQYF. The CDR3 DNA reads TGTGCCAGCAGTTTAGCGCTAGACACAGATACGCAGTATTTT.

V gene TRBV20-1 combines with J gene TRBJ1-4; unclear D gene. V shed 5 bases and J shed 7 bases, with 17 bases lying between them. The V gene's germline CDR1 is DFQATT and CDR2 SNEGSKA (reference sequence). The CDR3 loop spans 14 amino acids. CDR3 protein: CSAQDRARSEKLFF. The CDR3 DNA follows: TGCAGTGCTCAAGACCGGGCCAGGAGTGAAAAACTGTTTTTT.

This clonotype was seen ten or more times. V gene TRBV5-1 combines with J gene TRBJ1-1, with 9 bases aligning to TRBD1. Per germline, CDR1 SGHRS and CDR2 YFSETQ. This CDR3 spans 14 amino acids. V lost 6 bases and J lost 1; bases outside the gene matches: 4. The CDR3 loop reads CASTNRGQNTEAFF. DNA of the CDR3: TGCGCCAGCACTAACAGGGGGCAGAACACTGAAGCTTTCTTT.

This clonotype has only a few counts. This chain uses TRBV4-3 with TRBJ2-6; D is ambiguous. V was cut by 0 bases and J by 1 base, with 7 bases left in between. Germline-derived CDR1 and CDR2 are LGHNA and YSLEER. The CDR3 is 16 amino acids. Here the CDR3 reads CASSQDPPSGANVLTF. The CDR3 coding sequence is TGCGCCAGCAGCCAAGACCCGCCTTCTGGGGCCAACGTCCTGACTTTC.

The chain combines TRBV15 with TRBJ2-1; 8 bases fit TRBD2. J was trimmed by 4 bases and V by 8 bases; bases with no gene match: 4. Germline V gene sequence: CDR1 LNHNV, CDR2 YYDKDF (reference sequence). The CDR3 covers 13 residues. CDR3 DNA sequence: TGTGCCACCGGGACTAGGAGATACAATGAGCAGTTCTTC. Protein sequence: CATGTRRYNEQFF.

In this sample, this clonotype turned up a few times. This sequence joins TRBV19 and TRBJ1-2, with D perhaps matching TRBD1 (5 bases). CDR3 length: 15 residues. Trimming took 5 bases from V and 0 from J, leaving 13 bases between them. CDR1 and CDR2 from the germline V gene are LNHDA and SQIVND (reference sequence). The CDR3 DNA sequence: TGTGCCAGTAGTGAAGCCCCAGGGCCTAACTATGGCTACACCTTC. Amino acid sequence: CASSEAPGPNYGYTF.

This clonotype was seen a handful of times. This chain joins TRBV27 and TRBJ2-1; D perhaps matches TRBD1 (6 bases). Germline CDR1 MNHEY, CDR2 SMNVEV (reference sequence). The CDR3 extends over 16 amino acids. V gave up 2 bases and J gave up 3 bases, with 14 bases separating them. The CDR3 reads CASSLIGGRGYNEQFF. The CDR3, as DNA: TGTGCCAGCAGTTTAATCGGCGGCAGGGGCTACAATGAGCAGTTCTTC.

This clonotype was seen a few times. The chain couples TRBV27 to TRBJ2-1; TRBD2 aligns across 9 bases. Per germline, CDR1 MNHEY and CDR2 SMNVEV (reference sequence). Trimming cost V 3 bases and J 9 bases; bases outside gene matches: 9. This CDR3 has 15 amino acids. CDR3 protein: CASSFASGEGGEQFF. CDR3 sequence (DNA): TGTGCCAGCAGTTTCGCTAGCGGGGAAGGGGGTGAGCAGTTCTTC.

Comment on this clonotype: This may arise from a read error, as a much more abundant clone is one base away. The gene calls are TRBV20-1 and TRBJ2-7; tentatively, D is TRBD1 or TRBD2 (6 bases each). The CDR3 runs to 15 residues. The V end lost 1 base, the J end lost 3 bases, and 16 bases lay between the germline ends. Germline V CDR1 and CDR2: DFQATT, SNEGSKA (reference sequence). The CDR3 region is CSARGGTWYNYEQYF. CDR3 coding DNA: TGCAGTGCTAGAGGCGGGACATGGTATAACTACGAGCAGTACTTC.

The table lists this clonotype with many counts. V is TRBV29-1 and J is TRBJ2-1; the D gene is possibly TRBD2 (7 bases). V was trimmed by 1 base and J by 7 bases, leaving 11 bases between them. CDR1 SQVTM and CDR2 ANQGSEA come from the germline V gene. This CDR3 has 13 amino acids. For the CDR3, the DNA is TGCAGCGTTGAAGTAGGGGGGGGGAATGAGCAGTTCTTC. This translates into CSVEVGGGNEQFF.

This clonotype was detected many times. The chain uses TRBV7-9 and TRBJ2-5; tentatively, D is TRBD1 or TRBD2 (5 bases each). This CDR3 region has 14 residues. Trimming pared 5 bases from V and 4 bases from J, leaving 14 bases between. CDR1 is SEHNR and CDR2 is FQNEAQ in the germline V gene (reference sequence). CDR3 sequence reads: CASSPWAGRETQYF. The CDR3 nucleotides are TGTGCCAGCAGCCCCTGGGCAGGGAGAGAGACCCAGTACTTC.

This rearrangement joins TRBV7-9 to TRBJ2-3, with 7 bases that match TRBD1. The V gene's germline CDR1 is SEHNR and CDR2 FQNEAQ (reference sequence). V was clipped by 0 bases and J by 3 bases; unmatched bases: 9. There are 17 residues in the CDR3. Here the CDR3 reads CASSLASTGFVTDTQYF. CDR3 in DNA: TGTGCCAGCAGCTTAGCATCGACAGGGTTTGTAACAGATACGCAGTATTTT.

J is TRBJ2-7 and V is TRBV4-3, with a tentative D call TRBD1 (5 bases). Per the germline V gene, CDR1 is LGHNA and CDR2 is YSLEER. V lost 0 bases, J lost 2 bases, and 8 bases lay in between. The CDR3 contains 14 residues. CDR3: CASSQEGVTYEQYF. The CDR3 bases are TGCGCCAGCAGCCAAGAAGGGGTGACCTACGAGCAGTACTTC.

This clonotype was recorded at least ten times. This chain connects TRBV12-3 or TRBV12-4 to TRBJ1-2; D is unresolved. V was trimmed by 5 bases and J by 0 bases, leaving 13 bases between them. The CDR3 runs 15 residues. This chain's CDR3 is CASSTRHLANYGYTF. The CDR3 DNA sequence: TGTGCCAGCAGTACCCGACACCTAGCTAACTATGGCTACACCTTC.

J is TRBJ1-4 and V is TRBV4-3, with D possibly TRBD1 on 5 matching bases. This CDR3 contains 16 residues. Trimming took 0 bases from V and 4 from J, leaving 12 bases between them. Germline-derived CDR1 and CDR2 are LGHNA and YSLEER. This chain's CDR3 is CASSQDLVGGNEKLFF. The CDR3 nucleotides are TGCGCCAGCAGCCAAGATCTCGTTGGGGGTAATGAAAAACTGTTTTTT.

The chain carries TRBV7-9 and TRBJ2-2; TRBD1 matches at 7 bases. Trimming cost V 11 bases and J 3 bases; bases outside gene matches: 6. CDR1 is SEHNR, CDR2 FQNEAQ, per germline (reference sequence). The CDR3 totals 13 residues. The DNA for the CDR3 is TGTGCCGCCTGGGACAGCTACACCGGGGAGCTGTTTTTT. The encoded protein is CAAWDSYTGELFF.

This clonotype was observed many times. V and J are TRBV12-3 or TRBV12-4 and TRBJ2-3, with 14 bases that match TRBD2. CDR3 length equals 18 residues. With 7 bases clipped from V and 2 bases from J, the junction kept 11 bases outside the gene matches. Here the CDR3 reads CASTTSGGARRSTDTQYF. The CDR3 bases are TGTGCCAGCACGACTAGCGGGGGGGCTCGACGTTCCACAGATACGCAGTATTTT.